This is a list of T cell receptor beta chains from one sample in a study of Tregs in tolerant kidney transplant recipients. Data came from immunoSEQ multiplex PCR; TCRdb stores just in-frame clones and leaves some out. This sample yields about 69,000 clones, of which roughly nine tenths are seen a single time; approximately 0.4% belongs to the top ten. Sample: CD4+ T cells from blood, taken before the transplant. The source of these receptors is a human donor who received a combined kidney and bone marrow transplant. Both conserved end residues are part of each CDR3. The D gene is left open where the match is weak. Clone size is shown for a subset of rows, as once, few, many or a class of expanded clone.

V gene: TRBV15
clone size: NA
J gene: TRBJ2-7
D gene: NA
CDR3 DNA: TGTGCCACCAGCAGAGTTTCTACAGGTGGTTCCTACGAGCAGTACTTC
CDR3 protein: CATSRVSTGGSYEQYF

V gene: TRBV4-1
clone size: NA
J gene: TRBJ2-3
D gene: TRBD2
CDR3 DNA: TGCGCCAGCAGCCAGGGACTAGCGGGAGGAGTCACAGATACGCAGTATTTT
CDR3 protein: CASSQGLAGGVTDTQYF

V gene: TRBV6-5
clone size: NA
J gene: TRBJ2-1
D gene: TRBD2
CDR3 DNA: TGTGCCAGCAGTCGGGTTACTAGCGGATACAATGAGCAGTTCTTC
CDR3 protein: CASSRVTSGYNEQFF

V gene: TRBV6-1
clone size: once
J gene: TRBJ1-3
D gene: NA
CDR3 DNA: TGTGCCAGCAGACCTTCAGGGGCCTCTGGAAACACCATATATTTT
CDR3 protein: CASRPSGASGNTIYF

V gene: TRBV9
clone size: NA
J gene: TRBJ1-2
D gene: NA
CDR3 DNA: TGTGCCAGCAGCGTAGTTGGGGGCGGAGATGGCTACACCTTC
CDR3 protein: CASSVVGGGDGYTF

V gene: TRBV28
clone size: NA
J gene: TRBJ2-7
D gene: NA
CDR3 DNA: TGTGCCAGCAGTGTCACAGGGTTTTCTTTGGGCGAGCAGTACTTC
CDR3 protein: CASSVTGFSLGEQYF

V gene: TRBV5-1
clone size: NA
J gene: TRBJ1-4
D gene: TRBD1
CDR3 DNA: TGCGCCAGCAGCTTGACAGGGGAAAATGAAAAACTGTTTTTT
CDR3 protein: CASSLTGENEKLFF

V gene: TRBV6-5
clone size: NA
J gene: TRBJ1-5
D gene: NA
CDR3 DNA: TGTGCCAGCGGGTGGGGGGGGAATCAGCCCCAGCATTTT
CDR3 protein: CASGWGGNQPQHF

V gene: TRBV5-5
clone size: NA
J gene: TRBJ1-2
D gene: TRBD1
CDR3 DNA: TGTGCCAGCAGTCCCTGGACAGGGGAGTATGGCTACACCTTC
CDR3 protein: CASSPWTGEYGYTF

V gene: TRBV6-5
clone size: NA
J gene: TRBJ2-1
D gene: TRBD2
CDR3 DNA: TGTGCCAGCAGTTACCGACGGACTAGCGGGTACAATGAGCAGTTCTTC
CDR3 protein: CASSYRRTSGYNEQFF

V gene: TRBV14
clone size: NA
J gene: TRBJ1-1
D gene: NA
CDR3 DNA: TGTGCCAGCAGCCAAGGAGTTTGGTCTATGGCTTTCTTT
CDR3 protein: CASSQGVWSMAFF